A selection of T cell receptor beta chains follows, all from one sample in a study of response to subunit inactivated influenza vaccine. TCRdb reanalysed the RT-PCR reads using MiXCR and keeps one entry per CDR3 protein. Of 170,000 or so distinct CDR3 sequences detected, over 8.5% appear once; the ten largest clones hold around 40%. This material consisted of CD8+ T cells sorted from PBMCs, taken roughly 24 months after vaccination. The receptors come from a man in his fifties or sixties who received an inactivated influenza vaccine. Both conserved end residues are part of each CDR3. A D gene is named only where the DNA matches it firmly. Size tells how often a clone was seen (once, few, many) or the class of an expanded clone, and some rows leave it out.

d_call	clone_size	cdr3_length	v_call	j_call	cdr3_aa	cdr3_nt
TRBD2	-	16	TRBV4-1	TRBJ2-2	CASSRLAGANTGELFF	TGCGCCAGCAGCCGCCTAGCGGGAGCGAACACCGGGGAGCTGTTTTTT
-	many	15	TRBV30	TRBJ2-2	CASLPPGGGFGELFF	TGTGCCTCACTTCCACCGGGCGGGGGCTTCGGGGAGCTGTTTTTT
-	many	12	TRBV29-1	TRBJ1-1	CSAAGSNTEAFF	TGCAGCGCAGCCGGGTCGAACACTGAAGCTTTCTTT
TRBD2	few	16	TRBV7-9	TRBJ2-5	CASSSGTSPYQETQYF	TGTGCCAGCAGCTCCGGGACTAGCCCCTACCAAGAGACCCAGTACTTC
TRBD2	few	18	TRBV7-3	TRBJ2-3	CASSLLAGGPTSTDTQYF	TGTGCCAGCAGCTTACTAGCGGGAGGGCCTACGAGCACAGATACGCAGTATTTT
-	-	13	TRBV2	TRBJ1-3	CARTTDSGNTIYF	TGTGCCAGAACAACAGACTCTGGAAACACCATATATTTT
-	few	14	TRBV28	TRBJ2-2	CASSLRAGSGELFF	TGTGCCAGCAGTTTAAGGGCAGGGTCCGGGGAGCTGTTTTTT
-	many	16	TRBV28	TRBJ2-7	CASSLFGRDPSFEQYF	TGTGCCAGCAGTTTATTTGGACGGGATCCTTCTTTCGAGCAGTACTTC
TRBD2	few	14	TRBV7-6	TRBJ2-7	CASSLSGGFNEQYF	TGTGCCAGCAGCTTAAGCGGGGGGTTCAACGAGCAGTACTTC
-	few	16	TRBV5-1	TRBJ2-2	CASRPLASQTTGELFF	TGCGCCAGCAGGCCACTAGCTTCTCAGACTACCGGGGAGCTGTTTTTT
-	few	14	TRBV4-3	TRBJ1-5	CASSQEPSNQPQHF	TGCGCCAGCAGCCAAGAACCGAGCAATCAGCCCCAGCATTTT
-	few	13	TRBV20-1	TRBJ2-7	CSAVPTEEYEQYF	TGCAGTGCGGTTCCCACAGAGGAATACGAGCAGTACTTC
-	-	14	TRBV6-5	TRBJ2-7	CASSYPNSFYEQYF	TGTGCCAGCAGTTACCCGAACTCTTTTTACGAGCAGTACTTC
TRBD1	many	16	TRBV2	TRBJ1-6	CASSELTGGFDSPLHF	TGTGCCAGCAGTGAATTGACAGGGGGCTTTGATTCACCCCTCCACTTT
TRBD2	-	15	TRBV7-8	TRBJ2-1	CASSFRGRAMNEQFF	TGTGCCAGCAGCTTTCGAGGGAGGGCCATGAATGAGCAGTTCTTC
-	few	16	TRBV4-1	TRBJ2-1	CASSHEGQTLYNEQFF	TGCGCCAGCAGCCACGAGGGCCAAACCCTCTACAATGAGCAGTTCTTC
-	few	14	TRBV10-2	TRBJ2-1	CASRYRGSYNEQFF	TGCGCCAGCAGGTACCGGGGTTCCTACAATGAGCAGTTCTTC
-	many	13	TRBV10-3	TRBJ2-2	CAISGDGTGELFF	TGTGCCATCAGTGGTGACGGAACCGGGGAGCTGTTTTTT
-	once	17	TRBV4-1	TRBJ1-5	CASSQVFGLDSNQPQHF	TGCGCCAGCAGCCAAGTCTTTGGGTTAGATAGCAATCAGCCCCAGCATTTT
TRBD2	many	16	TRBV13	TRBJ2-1	CASSYPGTSGKDEQFF	TGTGCCAGCAGCTACCCCGGGACTAGCGGGAAGGATGAGCAGTTCTTC
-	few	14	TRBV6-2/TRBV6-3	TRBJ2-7	CASSLRLVAYEQYF	TGTGCCAGCAGCCTCCGACTAGTTGCCTACGAGCAGTACTTC
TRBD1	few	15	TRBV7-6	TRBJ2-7	CASSWDRGTSYEQYF	TGTGCCAGCAGCTGGGACAGGGGAACCTCCTACGAGCAGTACTTC
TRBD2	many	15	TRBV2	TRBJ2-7	CASSELGLAPHEQYF	TGTGCCAGCAGTGAATTGGGACTAGCACCGCACGAGCAGTACTTC
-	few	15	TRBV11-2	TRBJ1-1	CASSLVASLRTEAFF	TGTGCCAGCAGCTTAGTGGCTTCGCTGAGGACTGAAGCTTTCTTT
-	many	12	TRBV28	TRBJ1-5	CASTPGGQPQHF	TGTGCCAGCACACCGGGGGGCCAGCCCCAGCATTTT
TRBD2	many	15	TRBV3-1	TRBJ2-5	CASSPYLSGTETQYF	TGTGCCAGCAGCCCCTACCTTAGCGGGACAGAGACCCAGTACTTC
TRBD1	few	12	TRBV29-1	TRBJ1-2	CSVAGGRGGYTF	TGCAGCGTTGCAGGGGGAAGGGGCGGCTACACCTTC
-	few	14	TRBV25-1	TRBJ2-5	CASATGSYQETQYF	TGTGCCAGCGCTACAGGGTCTTACCAAGAGACCCAGTACTTC
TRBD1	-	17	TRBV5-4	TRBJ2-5	CASSFRDRGLYQETQYF	TGTGCCAGCAGTTTTCGGGACAGGGGGCTGTACCAAGAGACCCAGTACTTC
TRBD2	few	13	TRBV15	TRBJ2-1	CATSSGGYNEQFF	TGTGCCACCAGCTCGGGGGGTTACAATGAGCAGTTCTTC
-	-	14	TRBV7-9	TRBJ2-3	CASSHVQSTDTQYF	TGTGCCAGCAGCCACGTACAGAGCACAGATACGCAGTATTTT
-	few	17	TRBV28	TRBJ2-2	CASSLWGLAGDTGELFF	TGTGCCAGCAGTTTATGGGGTCTGGCAGGGGACACCGGGGAGCTGTTTTTT
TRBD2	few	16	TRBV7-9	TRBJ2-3	CASSLGLAGNTDTQYF	TGTGCCAGCAGCTTAGGGCTAGCGGGTAACACGGATACGCAGTATTTT
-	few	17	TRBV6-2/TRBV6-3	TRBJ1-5	CASSYEVGQSSYQPQHF	TGTGCCAGCAGTTACGAGGTTGGACAGTCCTCCTACCAGCCCCAGCATTTT
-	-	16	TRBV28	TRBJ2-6	CASSLDRHSGANVLTF	TGTGCCAGCAGTTTAGACAGACACTCTGGGGCCAACGTCCTGACTTTC
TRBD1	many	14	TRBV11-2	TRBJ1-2	CASSADRGNYGYTF	TGTGCCAGCAGCGCCGACAGGGGAAACTATGGCTACACCTTC
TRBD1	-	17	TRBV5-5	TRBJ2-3	CASSFSWGQGVPDTQYF	TGTGCCAGCAGCTTTTCGTGGGGACAGGGGGTCCCAGATACGCAGTATTTT
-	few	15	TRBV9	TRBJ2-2	CASSVAQFSPGELFF	TGTGCCAGCAGCGTAGCCCAATTTTCCCCCGGGGAGCTGTTTTTT
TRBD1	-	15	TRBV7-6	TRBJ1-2	CASSLTWTGIYGYTF	TGTGCCAGCAGCCTCACGTGGACAGGAATCTATGGCTACACCTTC
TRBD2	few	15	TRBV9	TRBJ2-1	CASSVGTSGHNEQFF	TGTGCCAGCAGCGTCGGGACTAGCGGACACAATGAGCAGTTCTTC
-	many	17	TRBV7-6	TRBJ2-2	CASSEEPTVSNTGELFF	TGTGCCAGCAGCGAGGAGCCCACGGTTTCGAACACCGGGGAGCTGTTTTTT
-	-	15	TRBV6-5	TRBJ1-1	CASSYSQGIHTEAFF	TGTGCCAGCAGTTACTCACAGGGAATCCACACTGAAGCTTTCTTT
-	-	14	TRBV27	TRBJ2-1	CASSFIRTGNEQFF	TGTGCCAGCAGTTTCATTAGGACGGGCAATGAGCAGTTCTTC
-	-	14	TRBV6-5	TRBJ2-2	CASSYAVSTGELFF	TGTGCCAGCAGTTACGCGGTTAGCACCGGGGAGCTGTTTTTT
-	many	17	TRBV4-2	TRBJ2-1	CASSQDFRRVYHIEQFF	TGTGCCAGCAGCCAAGATTTCCGGAGGGTTTATCATATCGAGCAGTTCTTC
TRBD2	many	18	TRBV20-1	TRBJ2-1	CSAAGTSGDGPHYNEQFF	TGCAGTGCTGCAGGGACTAGCGGGGACGGACCCCACTACAATGAGCAGTTCTTC
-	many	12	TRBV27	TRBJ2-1	CASSSGWNEQFF	TGTGCCAGCAGTTCAGGATGGAATGAGCAGTTCTTC
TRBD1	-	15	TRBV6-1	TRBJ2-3	CASCEWTGRTDTQYF	TGTGCCAGCTGTGAATGGACAGGGCGCACAGATACGCAGTATTTT
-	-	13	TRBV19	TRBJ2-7	CASSEFPSYEQYF	TGTGCCAGTAGTGAGTTTCCCTCCTACGAGCAGTACTTC
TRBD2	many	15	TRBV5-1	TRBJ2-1	CASSGLAGMDNEQFF	TGCGCCAGCAGTGGACTAGCGGGAATGGACAATGAGCAGTTCTTC
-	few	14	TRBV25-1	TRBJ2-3	CASSENRITDTQYF	TGTGCCAGCAGTGAAAATAGGATCACAGATACGCAGTATTTT
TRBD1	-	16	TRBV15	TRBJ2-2	CAASDPRDSFTGELFF	TGTGCCGCCAGTGACCCCCGGGACAGTTTCACCGGGGAGCTGTTTTTT
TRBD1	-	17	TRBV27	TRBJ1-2	CASSFVVPGQGKAGYTF	TGTGCCAGCAGTTTCGTGGTTCCGGGACAGGGAAAGGCAGGCTACACCTTC
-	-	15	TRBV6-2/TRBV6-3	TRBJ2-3	CASSYVFLNTDTQYF	TGTGCCAGCAGTTATGTATTTCTCAACACAGATACGCAGTATTTT
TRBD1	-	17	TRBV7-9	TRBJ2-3	CASRSPLGTGLTDTQYF	TGTGCCAGCAGATCACCGCTCGGGACAGGCCTCACAGATACGCAGTATTTT
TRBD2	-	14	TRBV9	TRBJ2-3	CASSTSGYTDTQYF	TGTGCCAGCAGTACTAGCGGGTACACAGATACGCAGTATTTT
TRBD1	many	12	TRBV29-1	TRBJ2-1	CSADRGLNEQFF	TGCAGCGCTGACAGGGGGCTGAATGAGCAGTTCTTC
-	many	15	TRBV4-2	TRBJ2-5	CASSQGGTGQETQYF	TGTGCCAGCAGCCAAGGTGGGACGGGACAAGAGACCCAGTACTTC